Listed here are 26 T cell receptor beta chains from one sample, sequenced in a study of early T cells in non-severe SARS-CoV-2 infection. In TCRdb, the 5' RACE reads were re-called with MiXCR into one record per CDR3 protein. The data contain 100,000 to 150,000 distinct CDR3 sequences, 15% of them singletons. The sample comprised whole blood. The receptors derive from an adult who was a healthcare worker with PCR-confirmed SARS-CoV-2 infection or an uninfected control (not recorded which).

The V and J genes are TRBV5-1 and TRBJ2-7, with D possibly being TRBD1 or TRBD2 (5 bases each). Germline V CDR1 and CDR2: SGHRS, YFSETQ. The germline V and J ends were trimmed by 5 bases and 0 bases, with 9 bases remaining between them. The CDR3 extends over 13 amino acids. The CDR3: CASSRGGSYEQYF. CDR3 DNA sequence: TGCGCCAGCAGTCGTGGGGGCTCCTACGAGCAGTACTTC.

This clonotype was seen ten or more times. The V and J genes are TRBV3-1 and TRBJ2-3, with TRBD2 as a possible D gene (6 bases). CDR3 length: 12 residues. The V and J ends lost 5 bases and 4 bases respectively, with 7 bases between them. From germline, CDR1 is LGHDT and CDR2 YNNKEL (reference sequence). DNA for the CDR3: TGTGCCAGCAGCGGAGGGGCAGATACGCAGTATTTT. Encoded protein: CASSGGADTQYF.

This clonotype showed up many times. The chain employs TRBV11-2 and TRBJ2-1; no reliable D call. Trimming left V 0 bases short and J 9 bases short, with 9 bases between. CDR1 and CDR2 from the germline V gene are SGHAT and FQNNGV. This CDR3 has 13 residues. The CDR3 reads CASSLDGNSEQFF. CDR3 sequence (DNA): TGTGCCAGCAGCTTAGATGGAAACAGTGAGCAGTTCTTC.

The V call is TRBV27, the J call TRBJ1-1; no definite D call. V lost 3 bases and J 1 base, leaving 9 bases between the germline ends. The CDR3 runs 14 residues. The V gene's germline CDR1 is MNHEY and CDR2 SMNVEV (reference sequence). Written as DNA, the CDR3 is TGTGCCAGCAGTTTGCCCGGACCGAACACTGAAGCTTTCTTT. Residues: CASSLPGPNTEAFF.

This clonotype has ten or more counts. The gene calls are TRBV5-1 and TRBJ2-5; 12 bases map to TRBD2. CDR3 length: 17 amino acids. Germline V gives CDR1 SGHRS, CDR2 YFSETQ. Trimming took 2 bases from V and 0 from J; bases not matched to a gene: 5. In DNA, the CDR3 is TGCGCCAGCAGCTTTAAAACTAGCGGGAGGTACCAAGAGACCCAGTACTTC. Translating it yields CASSFKTSGRYQETQYF.

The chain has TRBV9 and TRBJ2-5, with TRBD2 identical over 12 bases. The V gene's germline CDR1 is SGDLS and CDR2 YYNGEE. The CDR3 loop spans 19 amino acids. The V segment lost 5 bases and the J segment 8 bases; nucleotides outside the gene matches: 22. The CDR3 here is CASSGTDREDLLAGGTQYF. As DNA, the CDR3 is TGTGCCAGCAGTGGTACGGACAGGGAAGACTTACTAGCGGGGGGAACCCAGTACTTC. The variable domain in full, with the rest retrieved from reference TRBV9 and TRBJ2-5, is DSGVTQTPKHLITATGQRVTLRCSPRSGDLSVYWYQQSLDQGLQFLIQYYNGEERAKGNILERFSAQQFPDLHSELNLSSLELGDSALYFCASSGTDREDLLAGGTQYFGPGTRLLVL.

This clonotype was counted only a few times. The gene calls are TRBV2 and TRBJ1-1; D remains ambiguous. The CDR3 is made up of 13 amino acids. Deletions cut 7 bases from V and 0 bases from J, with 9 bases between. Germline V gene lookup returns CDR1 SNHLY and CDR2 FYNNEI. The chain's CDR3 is CASIMDVNTEAFF. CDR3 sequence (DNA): TGTGCCAGCATCATGGATGTGAACACTGAAGCTTTCTTT. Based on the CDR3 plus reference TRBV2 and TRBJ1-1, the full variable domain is EPEVTQTPSHQVTQMGQEVILRCVPISNHLYFYWYRQILGQKVEFLVSFYNNEISEKSEIFDDQFSVERPDGSNFTLKIRSTKLEDSAMYFCASIMDVNTEAFFGQGTRLTVV.

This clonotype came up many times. The CDR3 here is CSARDSVSYEQYF. DNA of the CDR3: TGCAGTGCTAGAGATTCAGTGTCCTACGAGCAGTACTTC. The chain couples TRBV20-1 to TRBJ2-7; D unclear. Trimming stripped 0 bases from V and 1 base from J, with 7 bases between. The CDR3 sequence is 13 residues long. From germline, CDR1 is DFQATT and CDR2 SNEGSKA (reference sequence).

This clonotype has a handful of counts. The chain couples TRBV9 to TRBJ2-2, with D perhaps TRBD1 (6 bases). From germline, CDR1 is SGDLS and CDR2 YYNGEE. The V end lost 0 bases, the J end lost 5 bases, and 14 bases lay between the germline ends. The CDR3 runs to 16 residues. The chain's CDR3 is CASSVGTGIRTGELFF. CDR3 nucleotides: TGTGCCAGCAGCGTAGGAACAGGGATAAGGACCGGGGAGCTGTTTTTT.

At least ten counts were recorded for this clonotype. CDR3: CSARGLGEAFF. In DNA, the CDR3 is TGCAGCGCGAGGGGACTCGGCGAAGCTTTCTTT. V usage is TRBV29-1 and J usage is TRBJ1-1, with D possibly matching TRBD1 (5 bases). CDR1 and CDR2 (germline): SQVTM, ANQGSEA. This CDR3 is built from 11 residues. V lost 7 bases, J lost 8 bases, and 14 bases lay in between. The full variable domain, rest sourced from reference TRBV29-1 and TRBJ1-1, is SAVISQKPSRDICQRGTSLTIQCQVDSQVTMMFWYRQQPGQSLTLIATANQGSEATYESGFVIDKFPISRPNLTFSTLTVSNMSPEDSSIYLCSARGLGEAFFGQGTRLTVV.

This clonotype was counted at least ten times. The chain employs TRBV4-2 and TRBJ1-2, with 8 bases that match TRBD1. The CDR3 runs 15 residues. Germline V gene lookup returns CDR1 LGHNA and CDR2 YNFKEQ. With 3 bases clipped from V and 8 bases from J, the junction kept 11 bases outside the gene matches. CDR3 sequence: CASSHFRGRRGGYTF. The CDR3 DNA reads TGTGCCAGCAGCCACTTCAGGGGGCGAAGAGGCGGCTACACCTTC.

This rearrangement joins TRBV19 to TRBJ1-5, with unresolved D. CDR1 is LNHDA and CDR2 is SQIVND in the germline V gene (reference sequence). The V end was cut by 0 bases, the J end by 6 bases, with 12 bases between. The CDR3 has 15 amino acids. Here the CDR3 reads CASSIDLTIGQPQHF. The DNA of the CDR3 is TGTGCCAGTAGTATAGATCTGACTATCGGTCAGCCCCAGCATTTT.

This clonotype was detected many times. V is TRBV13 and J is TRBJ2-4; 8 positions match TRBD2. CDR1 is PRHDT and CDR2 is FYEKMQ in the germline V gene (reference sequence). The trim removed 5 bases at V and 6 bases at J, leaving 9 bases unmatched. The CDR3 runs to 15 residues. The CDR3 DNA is TGTGCCAGCAGCCAACGGTCAGCGGGGGTAAACATTCAGTACTTC. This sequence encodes CASSQRSAGVNIQYF.

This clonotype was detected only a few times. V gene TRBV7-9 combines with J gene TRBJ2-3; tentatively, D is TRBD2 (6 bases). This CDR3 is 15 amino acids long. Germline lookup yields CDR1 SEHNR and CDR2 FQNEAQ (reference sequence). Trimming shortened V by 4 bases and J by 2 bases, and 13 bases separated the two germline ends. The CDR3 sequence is CASSSGGDYTDTQYF. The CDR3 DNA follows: TGTGCCAGCAGCTCAGGAGGGGATTACACAGATACGCAGTATTTT.

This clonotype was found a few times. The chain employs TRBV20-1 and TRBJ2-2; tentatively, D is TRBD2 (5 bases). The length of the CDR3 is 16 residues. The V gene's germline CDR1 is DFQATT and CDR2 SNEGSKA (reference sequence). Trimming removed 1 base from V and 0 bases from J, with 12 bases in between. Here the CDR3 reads CSARGLGKSNTGELFF. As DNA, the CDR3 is TGCAGTGCTAGAGGGCTCGGGAAATCGAACACCGGGGAGCTGTTTTTT.

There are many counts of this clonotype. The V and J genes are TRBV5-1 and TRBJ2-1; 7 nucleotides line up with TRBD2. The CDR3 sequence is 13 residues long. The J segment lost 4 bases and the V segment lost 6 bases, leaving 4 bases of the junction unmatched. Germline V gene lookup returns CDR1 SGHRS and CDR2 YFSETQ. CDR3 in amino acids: CASTGDYYNEQFF. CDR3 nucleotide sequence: TGCGCCAGCACCGGGGACTATTACAATGAGCAGTTCTTC.

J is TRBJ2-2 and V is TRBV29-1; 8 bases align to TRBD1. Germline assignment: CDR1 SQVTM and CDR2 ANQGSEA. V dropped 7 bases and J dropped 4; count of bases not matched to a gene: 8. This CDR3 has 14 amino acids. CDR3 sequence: CSGSGGASTGELFF. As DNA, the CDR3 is TGCAGCGGGTCAGGGGGCGCCTCCACCGGGGAGCTGTTTTTT.

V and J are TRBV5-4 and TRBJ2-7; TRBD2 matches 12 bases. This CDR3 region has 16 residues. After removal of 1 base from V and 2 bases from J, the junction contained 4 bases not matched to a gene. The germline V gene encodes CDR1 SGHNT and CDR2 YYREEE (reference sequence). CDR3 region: CASSLRLAGAPYEQYF. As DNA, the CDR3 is TGTGCCAGCAGCTTGAGACTAGCGGGGGCCCCCTACGAGCAGTACTTC.

DNA of the CDR3: TGTGCCAGCAGGAGTGGGGCAATCGATGAGCAGTTCTTC. Residues: CASRSGAIDEQFF. The rearrangement links TRBV6-5 to TRBJ2-1, with a tentative D call TRBD1 (5 bases). The CDR3 is 13 amino acids. Trimming removed 6 bases at V and 8 bases at J, with 14 bases between. Germline CDR1 and CDR2: MNHEY and SVGAGI.

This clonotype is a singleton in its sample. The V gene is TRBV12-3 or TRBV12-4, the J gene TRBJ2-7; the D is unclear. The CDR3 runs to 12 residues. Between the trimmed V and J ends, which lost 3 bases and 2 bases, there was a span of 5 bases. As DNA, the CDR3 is TGTGCCAGCAGTTTCCAGCCCTACGAGCAGTACTTC. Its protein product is CASSFQPYEQYF.

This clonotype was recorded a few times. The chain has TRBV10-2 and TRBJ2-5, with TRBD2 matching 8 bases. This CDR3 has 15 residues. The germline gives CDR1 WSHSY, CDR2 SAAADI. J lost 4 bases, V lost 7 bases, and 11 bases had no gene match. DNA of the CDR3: TGCGCCAGCATGCAACCGGGACTAGTACCAGAGACCCAGTACTTC. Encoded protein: CASMQPGLVPETQYF.

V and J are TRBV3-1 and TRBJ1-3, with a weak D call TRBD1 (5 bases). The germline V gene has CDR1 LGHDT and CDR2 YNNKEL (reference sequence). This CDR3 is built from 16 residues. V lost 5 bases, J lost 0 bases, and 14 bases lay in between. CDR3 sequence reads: CASSSPGRLSGNTIYF. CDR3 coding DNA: TGTGCCAGCAGCAGTCCGGGACGGCTCTCTGGAAACACCATATATTTT.

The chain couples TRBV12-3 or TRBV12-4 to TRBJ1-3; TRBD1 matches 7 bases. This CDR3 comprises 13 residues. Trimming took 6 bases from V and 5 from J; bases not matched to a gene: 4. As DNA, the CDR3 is TGTGCCAGCAGGACAGGGAGCCGAAACACCATATATTTT. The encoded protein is CASRTGSRNTIYF.

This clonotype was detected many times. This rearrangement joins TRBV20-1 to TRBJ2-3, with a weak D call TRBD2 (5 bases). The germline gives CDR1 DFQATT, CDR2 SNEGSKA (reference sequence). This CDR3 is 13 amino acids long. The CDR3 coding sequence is TGCAGCCGCTCCCGGGGTTGGACAGATACGCAGTATTTT. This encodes CSRSRGWTDTQYF.

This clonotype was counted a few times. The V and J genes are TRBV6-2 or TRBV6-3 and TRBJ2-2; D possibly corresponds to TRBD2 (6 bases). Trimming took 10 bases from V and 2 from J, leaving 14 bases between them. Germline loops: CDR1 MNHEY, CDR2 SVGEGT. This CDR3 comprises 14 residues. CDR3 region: CAINRGLNTGELFF. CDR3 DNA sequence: TGTGCCATCAACCGGGGACTCAACACCGGGGAGCTGTTTTTT.

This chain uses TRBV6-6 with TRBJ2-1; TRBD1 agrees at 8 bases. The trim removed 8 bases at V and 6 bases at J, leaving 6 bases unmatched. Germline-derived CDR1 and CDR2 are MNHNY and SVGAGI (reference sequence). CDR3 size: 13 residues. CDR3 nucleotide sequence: TGTGCCAGCCTGGACAGGGTCACCAATGAGCAGTTCTTC. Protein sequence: CASLDRVTNEQFF.